This TCR beta chain was identified in a study of T cell repertoires in cytomegalovirus infection. Looking at the study overall: Signatures in public TCR beta sequences pointed to both CMV infection and matching HLA type.

Overall study results and limits: Pooled public TCR beta family frequency picked out CMV carriers with the relevant HLA. Clonotypes of TCR beta that were HLA-C-restricted and CMV-specific dominated the ex vivo response.

This clonotype was observed at least ten times. The antigen remains unidentified. TCRdb re-called the reads through MiXCR, storing one row per CDR3 protein. The table has roughly 640,000 distinct CDR3 sequences, less than 25% seen once. The V and J ends lost 6 bases and 0 bases, in that order; junction bases with no gene match: 5. The CDR3 extends over 15 amino acids. CDR1 is SGHVS and CDR2 is FQNEAQ in the germline V gene. The V call is TRBV7-8, the J call TRBJ2-3, with 8 bases aligning to TRBD1. What was sequenced was CD8+ T cells from PBMCs. The receptor was isolated from a human donor in good health (CMV status not recorded). Some clones in this sample may be carry-over from other donors' samples. The CDR3 loop reads CASSMDRASTDTQYF. The CDR3 DNA reads as TGTGCCAGCAGTATGGACAGGGCTAGCACAGATACGCAGTATTTT.